The 20 T cell receptor beta chains below all came from one sample that was sequenced in a study of blood T cell repertoires in COVID-19. The method was immunoSEQ multiplex PCR; TCRdb's version includes in-frame clones alone and lacks a portion of them. The sample comprises some 48,000 clones, around 90% of which are singletons, and roughly 3% rests with the top ten. Sequenced input: peripheral blood. These receptors were obtained from a man in his fifties or sixties with active COVID-19.

This CDR3 is CASSLGQGNSNEKLFF. The CDR3 DNA sequence: TGTGCCAGCAGTCTCGGACAAGGGAATAGTAATGAAAAACTGTTTTTT. This rearrangement joins TRBV27 to TRBJ1-4; weak D call: TRBD1 (5 bases). Germline lookup yields CDR1 MNHEY and CDR2 SMNVEV (reference sequence). CDR3 length equals 16 residues. V lost 5 bases to trimming and J lost 4 bases, with 17 bases between them.

This clone is a singleton in its sample. The chain has TRBV11-3 and TRBJ2-5; 11 bases align to TRBD2. Trimming cost V 1 base and J 9 bases; bases outside gene matches: 7. CDR1 SGHNT and CDR2 YENEEA come from the germline V gene. The CDR3 runs 15 residues. The CDR3 spells CASSLVLAGGEAQYF. The CDR3 DNA sequence: TGTGCCAGCAGCTTAGTGCTAGCGGGGGGCGAGGCCCAGTACTTC. Supplemented by reference TRBV11-3 and TRBJ2-5, the full variable domain reads EAGVVQSPRYKIIEKKQPVAFWCNPISGHNTLYWYLQNLGQGPELLIRYENEEAVDDSQLPKDRFSAERLKGVDSTLKIQPAELGDSAVYLCASSLVLAGGEAQYFGPGTRLLVL.

This clone was recorded once. V is TRBV7-4 and J is TRBJ2-6, with TRBD2 identical over 9 bases. The V segment lost 3 bases and the J segment 0 bases; nucleotides outside the gene matches: 9. Germline V lookup: CDR1 SGHVT, CDR2 SQSDAQ. The CDR3 covers 19 residues. The CDR3 DNA reads TGTGCCAGCAGCTTCAGGGGACTAGCCGTGAGCTCTGGGGCCAACGTCCTGACTTTC. This gives the protein CASSFRGLAVSSGANVLTF.

The V and J genes are TRBV15 and TRBJ1-3, with 10 bases identical to TRBD1. This CDR3 has 15 amino acids. CDR1 LNHNV and CDR2 YYDKDF come from the germline V gene (reference sequence). V trimming: 3 bases; J trimming: 2 bases; junction bases outside the gene matches: 1. The CDR3 bases are TGTGCCACCAGCAGGGGGACAGGGGCTGGAAACACCATATATTTT. Translated, it gives CATSRGTGAGNTIYF.

The rearrangement joins TRBV7-2 to TRBJ1-1, with TRBD1 matching 7 bases. Trimming took 7 bases from V and 4 from J; bases not matched to a gene: 9. CDR1 is SGHTA and CDR2 is FQGNSA in the germline V gene. The CDR3 runs 14 residues. The CDR3 region has the DNA TGTGCCAGCAACATACAGGGGCGAGGCACTGAAGCTTTCTTT. Translating gives CASNIQGRGTEAFF.

V usage is TRBV5-1 and J usage is TRBJ2-3; 8 bases agree with TRBD1. The CDR3 length is 17 residues. The germline V gene has CDR1 SGHRS and CDR2 YFSETQ. V gave up 0 bases and J gave up 0 bases; unmatched junction bases: 6. The CDR3 loop reads CASSLVRGPSSTDTQYF. In DNA, the CDR3 is TGCGCCAGCAGCTTGGTCAGGGGGCCTTCTAGCACAGATACGCAGTATTTT.

The genes are TRBV6-6 and TRBJ2-1; 8 positions match TRBD1. This CDR3 comprises 13 residues. V lost 10 bases to trimming and J lost 3 bases; unmatched junction nucleotides: 5. CDR1 and CDR2 from the germline V gene are MNHNY and SVGAGI (reference sequence). CDR3 DNA sequence: TGTGCCACCAACGGACAGGGCTACAATGAGCAGTTCTTC. Translating it yields CATNGQGYNEQFF.

There are a few counts of this clone. V and J are TRBV7-9 and TRBJ2-5, with TRBD2 matching over 8 bases. The CDR3 runs to 14 residues. Germline V gene data show CDR1 as SEHNR and CDR2 as FQNEAQ (reference sequence). The ends lost 3 bases at V and 5 bases at J; junction bases unmatched: 5. CDR3 amino acids: CASSFSGGSETQYF. The CDR3 DNA is TGTGCCAGCAGCTTCTCGGGGGGGTCGGAGACCCAGTACTTC.

V and J are TRBV28 and TRBJ1-2, with D possibly matching TRBD1 (6 bases). With 6 bases removed from V and 8 bases from J, the gap between germline ends came to 16 bases. Germline CDR1 and CDR2: MDHEN and SYDVKM. The length of the CDR3 is 13 residues. The CDR3 sequence is CASRSTGNKGYTF. CDR3 sequence (DNA): TGTGCCAGCAGGTCAACAGGGAACAAAGGCTACACCTTC.

This clone was observed a few times. V gene TRBV9 combines with J gene TRBJ2-3; tentatively, D is TRBD1 (7 bases). Germline V CDR1 and CDR2: SGDLS, YYNGEE. This CDR3 comprises 17 residues. The V and J ends lost 2 bases and 6 bases respectively, with 22 bases between them. CDR3 sequence: CASSVLDRAAGGDTQYF. The CDR3 DNA sequence: TGTGCCAGCAGCGTGTTAGACAGGGCAGCGGGTGGTGATACGCAGTATTTT.

This clone has just one count. The J gene is TRBJ1-1, the V gene TRBV6-6, with D possibly being TRBD1 (6 bases). The CDR3 has 16 residues. Germline CDR1 reads MNHNY; CDR2 reads SVGAGI (reference sequence). V was shortened by 5 bases and J by 1 base, with 17 bases between the two germline ends. The CDR3 DNA reads as TGTGCCAGCAGTCCCCGGGGGGGGGCTGGGAACACTGAAGCTTTCTTT. Encoded protein: CASSPRGGAGNTEAFF.

The CDR3 DNA sequence: TGTGCCAGTAGTATCCCCCAGGGTGTGGGCACCGGGGAGCTGTTTTTT. Translated, it gives CASSIPQGVGTGELFF. The V gene is TRBV19, the J gene TRBJ2-2, with D tentatively TRBD1 (5 bases). Germline-derived CDR1 and CDR2 are LNHDA and SQIVND (reference sequence). Trimming removed 3 bases from V and 4 bases from J, with 15 bases in between. This CDR3 is built from 16 residues.

With regard to this clone: The junction shows a germline mismatch at one end, possibly a read error. V gene TRBV30 combines with J gene TRBJ2-1; 9 bases match TRBD2. CDR1 and CDR2 (germline): GTSNPN, SVGIG (reference sequence). The CDR3 spans 11 residues. The CDR3 nucleotides read TGTGCCTGGAGGTTAGCGGGAGAGCTGTTCTTC. This encodes CAWRLAGELFF.

This chain joins TRBV3-1 (or the pseudogene TRBV3-2) and TRBJ2-5; 10 bases agree with TRBD2. The CDR3 runs to 13 residues. From germline, CDR1 is LGHDT and CDR2 YNNKEL (reference sequence). J was trimmed by 5 bases and V by 4 bases; bases with no gene match: 1. CDR3 protein: CASSPSGSETQYF. The CDR3 DNA follows: TGTGCCAGCAGCCCTAGCGGGAGTGAGACCCAGTACTTC.

The chain couples TRBV4-1 to TRBJ1-1; 7 bases fit TRBD1. Unmatched junction bases numbered 6, after V lost 0 bases and J lost 2 bases. The V gene's germline CDR1 is MGHRA and CDR2 YSYEKL. The CDR3 sequence is 16 residues long. This chain's CDR3 is CASSQDQDRLNTEAFF. CDR3 in DNA: TGCGCCAGCAGCCAAGATCAGGACAGGCTAAACACTGAAGCTTTCTTT.

The chain carries TRBV9 and TRBJ2-3; 8 bases line up with TRBD2. This CDR3 has 15 residues. The germline V gene encodes CDR1 SGDLS and CDR2 YYNGEE. The trim removed 7 bases at V and 2 bases at J, leaving 9 bases unmatched. CDR3 DNA: TGTGCCAGCGGAGAGGGAGCGGGGGTCACAGATACGCAGTATTTT. Translating gives CASGEGAGVTDTQYF.

The chain has TRBV4-1 and TRBJ2-1, with D hard to call. Germline-derived CDR1 and CDR2 are MGHRA and YSYEKL. CDR3 length: 15 residues. Trimming took 0 bases from V and 2 from J, leaving 8 bases between them. The DNA for the CDR3 is TGCGCCAGCAGCCAAGATCACATCCCCTACAATGAGCAGTTCTTC. It specifies CASSQDHIPYNEQFF.

The chain uses TRBV4-1 and TRBJ1-2; D remains ambiguous. Trimming stripped 2 bases from V and 0 bases from J, with 13 bases between. Germline V gives CDR1 MGHRA, CDR2 YSYEKL. The CDR3 runs 16 residues. This CDR3 reads CASSQRLARANYGYTF. The CDR3 region has the DNA TGCGCCAGCAGCCAAAGGCTGGCTAGAGCTAACTATGGCTACACCTTC.

This chain links TRBV6-6 with TRBJ1-2; D not certain. This CDR3 spans 14 amino acids. The germline gives CDR1 MNHNY, CDR2 SVGAGI (reference sequence). V gave up 5 bases and J gave up 0 bases, with 10 bases separating them. The CDR3 protein is CASSPRGANYGYTF. CDR3 DNA: TGTGCCAGCAGTCCCCGGGGAGCTAACTATGGCTACACCTTC.

This chain uses TRBV15 with TRBJ1-2, with a possible D match to TRBD1 (5 bases). This CDR3 is 14 amino acids long. Trimming stripped 0 bases from V and 7 bases from J, with 12 bases between. From germline, CDR1 is LNHNV and CDR2 YYDKDF (reference sequence). The CDR3 nucleotides are TGTGCCACCAGCAGAGATTCAGGGAGGGCTGGCTACACCTTC. Protein: CATSRDSGRAGYTF.